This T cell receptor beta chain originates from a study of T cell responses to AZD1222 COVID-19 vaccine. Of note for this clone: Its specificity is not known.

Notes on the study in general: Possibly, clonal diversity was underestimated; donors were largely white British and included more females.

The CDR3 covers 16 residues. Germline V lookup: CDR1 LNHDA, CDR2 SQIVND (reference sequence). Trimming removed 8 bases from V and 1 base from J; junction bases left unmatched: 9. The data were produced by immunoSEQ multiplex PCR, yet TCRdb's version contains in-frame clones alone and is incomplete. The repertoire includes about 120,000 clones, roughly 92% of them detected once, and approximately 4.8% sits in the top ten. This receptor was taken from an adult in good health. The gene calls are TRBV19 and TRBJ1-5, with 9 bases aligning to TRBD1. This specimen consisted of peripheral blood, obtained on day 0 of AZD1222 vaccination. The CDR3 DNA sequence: TGTGCCAGTTCGGGACAGGGACGGTTAAGCAATCAGCCCCAGCATTTT. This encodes CASSGQGRLSNQPQHF.